The rows below give T cell receptor beta chains drawn from one sample of a study of graft-versus-host responses after intestinal transplantation. Method: immunoSEQ multiplex PCR; TCRdb's copy keeps in-frame clones and lacks some. This sample has about 70,000 clones, with about 92% found just once. No antigen has been assigned to these receptors. The sample was unstimulated CD8+ T cells sorted from spleen or lymph node cells, taken before intestinal transplant. All receptors derive from a human donor who received an intestinal transplant. Each CDR3 is given with its conserved first and last residue. A D gene is named only where the DNA matches it firmly. A row's size may be missing; if present it is once, few, many or a size class.

D: TRBD1; V: TRBV6-5; size: NA; J: TRBJ2-7; CDR3: CASWGQPNYEQYF; DNA: TGTGCCAGCTGGGGACAGCCAAACTACGAGCAGTACTTC
D: NA; V: TRBV7-6; size: NA; J: TRBJ2-2; CDR3: CASSPPLRPGELFF; DNA: TGTGCCAGCAGCCCCCCTCTGAGGCCCGGGGAGCTGTTTTTT
D: NA; V: TRBV7-9; size: NA; J: TRBJ2-5; CDR3: CASSQNSQETQYF; DNA: TGTGCCAGCAGCCAAAACAGCCAAGAGACCCAGTACTTC
D: TRBD2; V: TRBV5-4; size: NA; J: TRBJ2-1; CDR3: CASSLSGGVRNEQFF; DNA: TGTGCCAGCAGCTTGAGCGGGGGGGTGAGGAATGAGCAGTTCTTC
D: TRBD2; V: TRBV7-9; size: NA; J: TRBJ2-7; CDR3: CASTGGAYEQYF; DNA: TGTGCCAGCACTGGGGGGGCCTACGAGCAGTACTTC
D: NA; V: TRBV7-9; size: NA; J: TRBJ2-3; CDR3: CASSATDTQYF; DNA: TGTGCCAGCAGCGCGACAGATACGCAGTATTTT
D: NA; V: TRBV2; size: NA; J: TRBJ2-5; CDR3: CASSESGGLGETQYF; DNA: TGTGCCAGCAGTGAATCCGGGGGGCTTGGAGAGACCCAGTACTTC
D: NA; V: TRBV9; size: NA; J: TRBJ2-7; CDR3: CASSVEDSSYEQYF; DNA: TGTGCCAGCAGCGTAGAAGACAGCTCCTACGAGCAGTACTTC
D: NA; V: TRBV19; size: NA; J: TRBJ2-7; CDR3: CASVGFGEEGYEQYF; DNA: TGTGCCAGTGTCGGGTTTGGCGAAGAGGGCTACGAGCAGTACTTC
D: TRBD2; V: TRBV13; size: NA; J: TRBJ2-7; CDR3: CASSSLAGGKSSYEQYF; DNA: TGTGCCAGCAGCTCCTTAGCGGGGGGGAAAAGCTCCTACGAGCAGTACTTC
D: NA; V: TRBV5-6; size: once; J: TRBJ1-2; CDR3: CASSFGALPGGYTF; DNA: TGTGCCAGCAGCTTCGGAGCCCTCCCGGGTGGCTACACCTTC
D: NA; V: TRBV9; size: NA; J: TRBJ2-7; CDR3: CASSPQQGGSYEQYF; DNA: TGTGCCAGCAGCCCCCAGCAGGGGGGATCCTACGAGCAGTACTTC
D: TRBD1; V: TRBV6-5; size: NA; J: TRBJ1-2; CDR3: CASSPTKTGNYGYTF; DNA: TGTGCCAGCAGCCCGACCAAGACAGGGAACTATGGCTACACCTTC
D: NA; V: TRBV27; size: NA; J: TRBJ2-5; CDR3: CASSVWGGPRETQYF; DNA: TGTGCCAGCAGCGTATGGGGGGGGCCCAGGGAGACCCAGTACTTC
D: NA; V: TRBV6-5; size: NA; J: TRBJ1-1; CDR3: CASSFFRVDTEAFF; DNA: TGTGCCAGCAGTTTTTTCAGGGTCGACACTGAAGCTTTCTTT
D: NA; V: TRBV6-1; size: NA; J: TRBJ1-6; CDR3: CAPPGGASPLHF; DNA: TGTGCCCCACCGGGGGGCGCGTCACCCCTCCACTTT
D: NA; V: TRBV13; size: NA; J: TRBJ2-7; CDR3: CASSSRGYEQYF; DNA: TGTGCCAGCAGCTCCAGGGGCTACGAGCAGTACTTC
D: TRBD1; V: TRBV5-1; size: NA; J: TRBJ2-7; CDR3: CASSSGQGSYEQYF; DNA: TGCGCCAGCAGCTCAGGACAGGGCAGCTACGAGCAGTACTTC
D: NA; V: TRBV5-6; size: NA; J: TRBJ1-2; CDR3: CASSSTGLYGYTF; DNA: TGTGCCAGCAGCTCGACGGGTCTTTATGGCTACACCTTC
D: NA; V: TRBV4-1; size: once; J: TRBJ2-1; CDR3: CASSQGAGARIEQFF; DNA: TGCGCCAGCAGCCAAGGGGCAGGGGCTAGGATTGAGCAGTTCTTC
D: TRBD1; V: TRBV2; size: few; J: TRBJ1-2; CDR3: CASSEALRDRSRGYTF; DNA: TGTGCCAGCAGTGAAGCATTGCGGGACAGGAGCCGAGGCTACACCTTC
D: NA; V: TRBV5-4; size: NA; J: TRBJ1-1; CDR3: CASSSGGFDTEAFF; DNA: TGTGCCAGCAGCTCTGGGGGCTTCGACACTGAAGCTTTCTTT
D: NA; V: TRBV7-6; size: NA; J: TRBJ1-4; CDR3: CASSLSAVARMTPEFDEKLFF; DNA: TGTGCCAGCAGCTTATCTGCGGTGGCCAGAATGACTCCTGAGTTTGATGAAAAACTGTTTTTT
D: TRBD1; V: TRBV4-1; size: NA; J: TRBJ2-1; CDR3: CASSQDVGQGWNEQFF; DNA: TGCGCCAGCAGCCAAGATGTGGGACAGGGGTGGAATGAGCAGTTCTTC
D: TRBD2; V: TRBV7-2; size: NA; J: TRBJ2-3; CDR3: CASSPLAGGVADTQYF; DNA: TGTGCCAGCAGCCCCTTAGCGGGGGGTGTCGCAGATACGCAGTATTTT
D: NA; V: TRBV12-5; size: NA; J: TRBJ2-7; CDR3: CASAQGGLDEQYF; DNA: TGTGCTAGTGCTCAGGGGGGCCTAGACGAGCAGTACTTC
D: TRBD1; V: TRBV9; size: NA; J: TRBJ1-5; CDR3: CASSVGGGGQPQHF; DNA: TGTGCCAGCAGCGTAGGAGGGGGCGGTCAGCCCCAGCATTTT
D: TRBD2; V: TRBV15; size: NA; J: TRBJ2-2; CDR3: CATSGPSGGATGELFF; DNA: TGTGCCACCAGCGGACCTAGCGGGGGGGCCACCGGGGAGCTGTTTTTT
D: TRBD1; V: TRBV9; size: NA; J: TRBJ1-4; CDR3: CASSVAGGNEKLFF; DNA: TGTGCCAGCAGCGTAGCAGGGGGTAATGAAAAACTGTTTTTT